These T cell receptor beta chains were read from a single sample in a study of long-term antiretroviral therapy in people with HIV. Sequenced by immunoSEQ multiplex PCR; TCRdb stores in-frame clones only, minus some. The sample has 20,000 to 25,000 clones; around 80% are singletons. The sample in question was unsorted PBMCs, obtained 0.5 years after starting antiretroviral therapy. The receptors were gathered from a woman in her forties with HIV. CDR3s include the opening cysteine and the closing phenylalanine or tryptophan. D genes are given only for firm matches. For some rows the clone size is stated as once, few or many, or as a class when expanded; others skip it.

d_gene: -
abundance: -
v_gene: TRBV6-5
j_gene: TRBJ2-7
CDR3aa: CASSYTTQLVYEQYF
CDR3nt: TGTGCCAGCAGTTACACTACCCAACTCGTCTACGAGCAGTACTTC

d_gene: -
abundance: -
v_gene: TRBV6-4
j_gene: TRBJ2-2
CDR3aa: CASSAEGGVTGELFF
CDR3nt: TGTGCCAGCAGTGCGGAGGGGGGAGTCACCGGGGAGCTGTTTTTT

d_gene: TRBD2
abundance: -
v_gene: TRBV6-4
j_gene: TRBJ2-1
CDR3aa: CASRRGFFDNEQFF
CDR3nt: TGTGCCAGCAGGCGGGGGTTCTTCGACAATGAGCAGTTCTTC

d_gene: TRBD2
abundance: -
v_gene: TRBV9
j_gene: TRBJ2-5
CDR3aa: CASSVGIVAGGQETQYF
CDR3nt: TGTGCCAGCAGCGTAGGGATCGTAGCGGGGGGACAAGAGACCCAGTACTTC

d_gene: -
abundance: -
v_gene: TRBV7-2
j_gene: TRBJ1-6
CDR3aa: CASSRLQATNSPLHF
CDR3nt: TGTGCCAGCAGCCGATTGCAAGCTACTAATTCACCCCTCCACTTT

d_gene: -
abundance: -
v_gene: TRBV18
j_gene: TRBJ2-3
CDR3aa: CASSPGQTSTDTQYF
CDR3nt: TGTGCCAGCTCACCAGGACAGACTAGCACAGATACGCAGTATTTT

d_gene: TRBD1
abundance: -
v_gene: TRBV18
j_gene: TRBJ2-4
CDR3aa: CASSPGTGGAKNIQYF
CDR3nt: TGTGCCAGCTCACCAGGGACAGGGGGAGCCAAAAACATTCAGTACTTC

d_gene: -
abundance: -
v_gene: TRBV5-8
j_gene: TRBJ2-1
CDR3aa: CASRKSATGQFF
CDR3nt: TGTGCCAGCAGAAAGTCGGCCACAGGACAGTTCTTC

d_gene: TRBD1
abundance: -
v_gene: TRBV11-1
j_gene: TRBJ1-4
CDR3aa: CASSSYRGTNEKLFF
CDR3nt: TGTGCCAGCAGCTCCTACAGGGGGACTAATGAAAAACTGTTTTTT

d_gene: -
abundance: few
v_gene: TRBV7-9
j_gene: TRBJ1-2
CDR3aa: CASSLVDGIYGYTF
CDR3nt: TGTGCCAGCAGCTTGGTGGACGGAATCTATGGCTACACCTTC

d_gene: -
abundance: -
v_gene: TRBV11-3
j_gene: TRBJ2-1
CDR3aa: CASSVGTHNEQFF
CDR3nt: TGTGCCAGCAGCGTGGGGACGCACAATGAGCAGTTCTTC

d_gene: TRBD1
abundance: -
v_gene: TRBV7-2
j_gene: TRBJ2-2
CDR3aa: CASSSGTGLSTGELFF
CDR3nt: TGTGCCAGCAGCTCCGGGACAGGGTTAAGCACCGGGGAGCTGTTTTTT

d_gene: -
abundance: -
v_gene: TRBV7-7
j_gene: TRBJ1-3
CDR3aa: CASSLEHSSGNTIYF
CDR3nt: TGTGCCAGCAGCTTAGAACACAGCTCTGGAAACACCATATATTTT

d_gene: TRBD1
abundance: -
v_gene: TRBV18
j_gene: TRBJ2-2
CDR3aa: CASSPPGQGTGELFF
CDR3nt: TGTGCCAGCTCACCACCCGGACAGGGCACCGGGGAGCTGTTTTTT

d_gene: -
abundance: -
v_gene: TRBV6-1
j_gene: TRBJ1-1
CDR3aa: CASSERPLNTEAFF
CDR3nt: TGTGCCAGCAGTGAACGACCCCTGAACACTGAAGCTTTCTTT

d_gene: TRBD1
abundance: -
v_gene: TRBV4-2
j_gene: TRBJ2-7
CDR3aa: CASSPQGGGWEQYF
CDR3nt: TGTGCCAGCAGCCCACAGGGGGGTGGTTGGGAGCAGTACTTC

d_gene: TRBD1
abundance: -
v_gene: TRBV2
j_gene: TRBJ2-7
CDR3aa: CASSQGQGVPYEQYF
CDR3nt: TGTGCCAGCAGTCAGGGGCAGGGGGTCCCCTACGAGCAGTACTTC

d_gene: -
abundance: -
v_gene: TRBV27
j_gene: TRBJ2-7
CDR3aa: CASRRDRSLQQYF
CDR3nt: TGTGCCAGCAGACGGGACCGTTCTCTCCAGCAGTACTTC

d_gene: -
abundance: -
v_gene: TRBV18
j_gene: TRBJ1-2
CDR3aa: CASSPGRGNFYGYTF
CDR3nt: TGTGCCAGCTCACCCGGGCGGGGGAACTTCTATGGCTACACCTTC

d_gene: TRBD2
abundance: -
v_gene: TRBV5-5
j_gene: TRBJ2-5
CDR3aa: CASSLVIAGQETQYF
CDR3nt: TGTGCCAGCAGCTTGGTCATAGCGGGGCAAGAGACCCAGTACTTC

d_gene: -
abundance: -
v_gene: TRBV10-3
j_gene: TRBJ1-2
CDR3aa: CAISEEGGTYYGYTF
CDR3nt: TGTGCCATCAGTGAAGAGGGGGGGACCTACTATGGCTACACCTTC

d_gene: TRBD1
abundance: -
v_gene: TRBV15
j_gene: TRBJ2-5
CDR3aa: CATSSRGGSETQYF
CDR3nt: TGTGCCACCAGCAGTAGAGGGGGCAGTGAGACCCAGTACTTC

d_gene: -
abundance: -
v_gene: TRBV7-9
j_gene: TRBJ1-4
CDR3aa: CASSFSFATNEKLFF
CDR3nt: TGTGCCAGCAGCTTCAGCTTCGCAACTAATGAAAAACTGTTTTTT

d_gene: -
abundance: -
v_gene: TRBV19
j_gene: TRBJ2-3
CDR3aa: CASSTPGAGTDTQYF
CDR3nt: TGTGCCAGTAGTACCCCGGGGGCGGGCACAGATACGCAGTATTTT

d_gene: -
abundance: -
v_gene: TRBV27
j_gene: TRBJ2-3
CDR3aa: CASRLEDTQYF
CDR3nt: TGTGCCAGCAGGCTCGAGGATACGCAGTATTTT

d_gene: TRBD1
abundance: -
v_gene: TRBV7-6
j_gene: TRBJ2-7
CDR3aa: CASSLFGTGNNEQYF
CDR3nt: TGTGCCAGCAGCTTATTCGGGACAGGGAATAACGAGCAGTACTTC

d_gene: -
abundance: once
v_gene: TRBV2
j_gene: TRBJ2-5
CDR3aa: CASSPLASYQETQYF
CDR3nt: TGTGCCAGCAGTCCCCTCGCCTCGTACCAAGAGACCCAGTACTTC

d_gene: TRBD2
abundance: -
v_gene: TRBV2
j_gene: TRBJ2-3
CDR3aa: CASSQLAGGYDTQYF
CDR3nt: TGTGCCAGCAGTCAACTAGCGGGGGGCTACGATACGCAGTATTTT

d_gene: -
abundance: -
v_gene: TRBV21-1
j_gene: TRBJ2-3
CDR3aa: CASSKVGPGYTQYF
CDR3nt: TGTGCCAGCAGCAAAGTGGGCCCCGGCTATACGCAGTATTTT

d_gene: -
abundance: -
v_gene: TRBV28
j_gene: TRBJ2-3
CDR3aa: CASSSGLAIRTDTQYF
CDR3nt: TGTGCCAGCAGTTCCGGGCTAGCGATACGCACAGATACGCAGTATTTT

d_gene: TRBD1
abundance: -
v_gene: TRBV5-1
j_gene: TRBJ1-1
CDR3aa: CASSRSQTGTEAFF
CDR3nt: TGCGCCAGCAGCCGCAGTCAGACAGGGACTGAAGCTTTCTTT

d_gene: -
abundance: few
v_gene: TRBV9
j_gene: TRBJ1-6
CDR3aa: CASSLKKDALSLHF
CDR3nt: TGTGCCAGCAGCCTCAAAAAGGACGCACTGTCCCTCCACTTT